The TCR beta chain described here comes from a study of shared clonotypes between healthy human individuals. Method: immunoSEQ multiplex PCR; TCRdb's copy keeps in-frame clones and lacks some. The table has roughly 500,000 clones, 60% to 85% seen once. This CDR3 comprises 16 residues. The germline V gene has CDR1 KGHSH and CDR2 LQKENI. The J segment lost 7 bases and the V segment lost 3 bases, leaving 7 bases of the junction unmatched. This clone was counted once. V gene TRBV18 combines with J gene TRBJ2-1; 12 positions agree with TRBD2. The specimen sequenced was PBMCs. The sequence came from a woman aged 40 to 49 in good health. Some clones in this sample may be carry-over from other donors' samples. The CDR3 nucleotides read TGTGCCAGCTCACCCCGACTAGCGGGAGTTGGGAATGAGCAGTTCTTC. It codes for CASSPRLAGVGNEQFF.